Shown below are 9 T cell receptor beta chains from a single sample sequenced in a study of human T cells and chemical hapten exposure. TCRdb re-derived calls from the RACE reads in MiXCR, one entry per CDR3 protein. The table has roughly 89,000 distinct CDR3 sequences, approximately 11% seen once; the top ten hold 1.1%. This sample's time point: patch test 3, about 24 weeks after DPC sensitization. Treatment meaning: therapeutic diphenylcyclopropenone sensitization with weekly scalp DPC. This sample comprised whole blood, obtained in connection with sensitization to the hapten diphenylcyclopropenone (DPC). Every receptor here comes from a woman younger than 45 with alopecia areata. Some clones in this sample may be carry-over from other donors' samples.

This clonotype was found once. The chain joins TRBV28 to TRBJ1-1; 9 bases fit TRBD1. The ends lost 3 bases at V and 5 bases at J; junction bases unmatched: 4. This CDR3 has 14 amino acids. Germline V gene lookup returns CDR1 MDHEN and CDR2 SYDVKM. CDR3 in DNA: TGTGCCAGCAGTTTTACAGGGGGCCTAACTGAAGCTTTCTTT. This translates into CASSFTGGLTEAFF.

The V gene is TRBV29-1, the J gene TRBJ2-3; 11 bases fit TRBD2. CDR1 and CDR2 (germline): SQVTM, ANQGSEA. With 5 bases clipped from V and 5 bases from J, the junction kept 6 bases outside the gene matches. CDR3 length equals 14 residues. The CDR3 sequence is CSVSGLAGGDTQYF. CDR3 in DNA: TGCAGCGTTTCCGGACTAGCGGGCGGAGATACGCAGTATTTT.

At least ten counts were recorded for this clonotype. The chain combines TRBV6-1 with TRBJ2-5; 14 nucleotides agree with TRBD2. The germline gives CDR1 MNHNS, CDR2 SASEGT. The CDR3 covers 15 residues. After removal of 4 bases from V and 4 bases from J, the junction contained 2 bases not matched to a gene. CDR3 loop: CASSGLAGGLETQYF. The CDR3 nucleotides read TGTGCCAGCAGTGGACTAGCGGGGGGGCTAGAGACCCAGTACTTC.

The sample holds many counts of this clonotype. The chain carries TRBV20-1 and TRBJ2-7; 9 nucleotides line up with TRBD2. With V trimmed by 5 bases and J by 1 base, 6 bases remained unmatched. The CDR3 contains 14 residues. In germline, CDR1 is DFQATT, CDR2 SNEGSKA (reference sequence). For the CDR3, the DNA is TGCAGTGCTCACGGACTAGCGAGTTCCTACGAGCAGTACTTC. It yields the protein CSAHGLASSYEQYF.

This clonotype was recorded a few times. The chain is built from TRBV7-2 and TRBJ2-1; D unclear. CDR3 length: 12 amino acids. The V gene lost 0 bases and the J gene lost 3 bases, with 0 bases spanning the gap. Germline V CDR1 and CDR2: SGHTA, FQGNSA. The CDR3 nucleotides read TGTGCCAGCAGCTTAGCCTACAATGAGCAGTTCTTC. This encodes CASSLAYNEQFF.

The sample holds many counts of this clonotype. The chain joins TRBV7-2 to TRBJ2-5; maybe TRBD1 (6 bases). This CDR3 spans 14 amino acids. The V gene lost 2 bases and the J gene lost 7 bases, with 14 bases spanning the gap. In germline, CDR1 is SGHTA, CDR2 FQGNSA. CDR3 in amino acids: CASSLIWGRGTQYF. CDR3 nucleotides: TGTGCCAGCAGCTTAATCTGGGGCAGGGGGACCCAGTACTTC. The variable domain in full, with the rest retrieved from reference TRBV7-2 and TRBJ2-5, is GAGVSQSPSNKVTEKGKDVELRCDPISGHTALYWYRQSLGQGLEFLIYFQGNSAPDKSGLPSDRFSAERTGGSVSTLTIQRTQQEDSAVYLCASSLIWGRGTQYFGPGTRLLVL.

The gene calls are TRBV6-5 and TRBJ2-5, with 9 bases matching TRBD2. The CDR3 loop spans 15 amino acids. Germline lookup yields CDR1 MNHEY and CDR2 SVGAGI. After removal of 2 bases from V and 5 bases from J, the junction contained 6 bases not matched to a gene. CDR3 region: CASSYSSGGRETQYF. As DNA, the CDR3 is TGTGCCAGCAGTTACAGTAGCGGGGGCCGGGAGACCCAGTACTTC.

In this sample, this clonotype turned up many times. V gene TRBV7-9 combines with J gene TRBJ2-2, with 14 positions matching TRBD2. Germline CDR1 reads SEHNR; CDR2 reads FQNEAQ (reference sequence). This CDR3 contains 17 residues. V shed 5 bases and J 6 bases; nucleotides not matched to a gene: 8. In nucleotides, the CDR3 is TGTGCCAGCAGCCCCGGGACTAGCGGGAGTTTTTCCGGGGAGCTGTTTTTT. The encoded protein is CASSPGTSGSFSGELFF.

This clonotype came up many times. The V and J genes are TRBV12-3 or TRBV12-4 and TRBJ1-2, with 9 bases identical to TRBD1. This CDR3 is 13 amino acids long. V gave up 6 bases and J gave up 3 bases; unmatched junction bases: 2. CDR3 bases: TGTGCCAGCAGGAGGACAGGGGACTATGGCTACACCTTC. This gives the protein CASRRTGDYGYTF.